The clone carrying this T cell receptor beta chain was seen more than once but under ten times. Antigen specificity is unknown. The protocol was immunoSEQ multiplex PCR, while the TCRdb copy is restricted to in-frame clones and leaves out a portion. The repertoire holds roughly 24,000 clones, with around four fifths as singletons. The record originates from a study of CD4 T cells in relation to SARS-CoV-2 and coronaviruses. On the study more broadly: TCR beta CDR3s were sequenced after 10-day antigen culture of PBMCs.

Unexposed donor CD4+ T cells date from about 2010-2019, before the COVID-19 pandemic. After about 11 days of culture, CD4+ T cells were isolated. The source of this sequence is a human donor in good health. Sequenced: CD4+ T cells from PBMCs, cultured in vitro.

CDR3: CASSLPILGQLYGYTF. In DNA, the CDR3 is TGTGCCAGTAGTCTACCCATATTGGGACAGCTCTATGGCTACACCTTC. The chain uses TRBV19 and TRBJ1-2; TRBD1 aligns across 7 bases. Unmatched junction bases numbered 13, after V lost 5 bases and J lost 4 bases. Per the germline V gene, CDR1 is LNHDA and CDR2 is SQIVND (reference sequence). This CDR3 has 16 residues. The whole variable domain, filled in from reference TRBV19 and TRBJ1-2, reads DGGITQSPKYLFRKEGQNVTLSCEQNLNHDAMYWYRQDPGQGLRLIYYSQIVNDFQKGDIAEGYSVSREKKESFPLTVTSAQKNPTAFYLCASSLPILGQLYGYTFGSGTRLTVV.